The present T cell receptor (beta chain) was sequenced within a study of blood T cell repertoires in COVID-19. Study in general: Collection of acute and convalescent COVID-19 samples took place in the United States, Italy and Spain. T cells, B-cell-depleted T cells, or PBMCs supplied cDNA or gDNA.

The CDR3 is 15 amino acids. Per the germline V gene, CDR1 is SGDLS and CDR2 is YYNGEE. Trimming took off 1 base at V and 8 bases at J, with 16 bases between the two ends. The data were produced by immunoSEQ multiplex PCR, yet TCRdb's version contains in-frame clones alone and is incomplete. The data hold more than 35,000 clones, with roughly nine tenths observed a single time. V and J are TRBV9 and TRBJ2-1, with D possibly being TRBD2 (5 bases). The sequenced sample consisted of peripheral blood. The TCR was taken from a human donor in a cohort sampled during active COVID-19. The CDR3 loop is CASSVRASFRDEQFF. The DNA for the CDR3 is TGTGCCAGCAGCGTAAGGGCTAGCTTTAGGGATGAGCAGTTCTTC.